These 9 T cell receptor beta chains were all obtained from the same sample, sequenced in a study of beta chain features in type 1 diabetes listed by TCRdb under 2018. The receptor library was made with the immunoSEQ multiplex PCR assay. The entire isolated RNA was reverse transcribed using the High Capacity cDNA Reverse Transcription Kit, and thus expressed TCRB transcripts were sequenced. Not all clones reach the TCRdb copy of this immuneACCESS table, which keeps in-frame sequences only. Checked studies attribute under half of the gap to unresolved V genes and leave the rest unexplained. Here the sample has around 340,000 clones; less than 9.5% occur a single time. 0.44% of the sample lies in the top ten. The specimen was central memory CD4+ T cells from blood. The receptor set was obtained from a woman younger than 30 in good health.

This sequence joins TRBV2 and TRBJ1-2; tentative D call: TRBD1 (5 bases). The length of the CDR3 is 14 residues. Looked up from germline, CDR1 is SNHLY and CDR2 is FYNNEI. The V end lost 2 bases, the J end lost 5 bases, and 12 bases lay between the germline ends. CDR3 protein: CASSERQGAYGYTF. The CDR3 bases are TGTGCCAGCAGTGAACGGCAGGGCGCGTATGGCTACACCTTC.

The chain carries TRBV19 and TRBJ2-1; a possible D gene is TRBD1 (6 bases). In germline, CDR1 is LNHDA, CDR2 SQIVND (reference sequence). The CDR3 consists of 14 residues. The V gene lost 3 bases and the J gene lost 8 bases, with 14 bases spanning the gap. Written as DNA, the CDR3 is TGTGCCAGTAGTATTCAGGGGCCCAAGGATGAGCAGTTCTTC. Its protein is CASSIQGPKDEQFF.

V and J are TRBV2 and TRBJ2-1; D possibly corresponds to TRBD2 (6 bases). CDR1 SNHLY and CDR2 FYNNEI come from the germline V gene. The V gene lost 4 bases and the J gene lost 13 bases, with 11 bases spanning the gap. The length of the CDR3 is 11 residues. In nucleotides, the CDR3 is TGTGCCAGCAGTGCGGACTACCAACAGTTCTTC. It yields the protein CASSADYQQFF. Based on the CDR3 plus reference TRBV2 and TRBJ2-1, the full variable domain is EPEVTQTPSHQVTQMGQEVILRCVPISNHLYFYWYRQILGQKVEFLVSFYNNEISEKSEIFDDQFSVERPDGSNFTLKIRSTKLEDSAMYFCASSADYQQFFGPGTRLTVL.

CDR3 nucleotide sequence: TGTGCCAGCAGCCCAACTAGCGGGGCAGAAGAGACCCAGTACTTC. Protein: CASSPTSGAEETQYF. The rearrangement uses TRBV5-4 and TRBJ2-5; TRBD2 matches at 10 bases. Germline CDR1 and CDR2: SGHNT and YYREEE (reference sequence). This CDR3 is built from 15 residues. Trimming at V came to 4 bases and at J to 3 bases, leaving 6 bases not matched to a gene.

This clone was observed a handful of times. The chain links TRBV4-2 to TRBJ2-1; 12 bases match TRBD2. The CDR3 extends over 16 amino acids. Germline values: CDR1 LGHNA, CDR2 YNFKEQ. V lost 0 bases to trimming and J lost 4 bases; unmatched junction nucleotides: 1. The DNA of the CDR3 is TGTGCCAGCAGCCAAGACGGGACTAGCGGGTACAATGAGCAGTTCTTC. Translated, it gives CASSQDGTSGYNEQFF.

This clone came up a few times. The chain couples TRBV7-3 to TRBJ2-7; 8 nucleotides align to TRBD1. V shed 5 bases and J 6 bases; nucleotides not matched to a gene: 3. The CDR3 length is 12 residues. CDR1 is SGHTA and CDR2 is FQGTGA in the germline V gene. CDR3 protein: CASSKTGGEQYF. The CDR3 DNA is TGTGCCAGCAGCAAAACAGGGGGCGAGCAGTACTTC.

In its sample, this clone was seen a few times. This sequence joins TRBV4-3 and TRBJ2-7, with 13 bases matching TRBD2. The CDR3 runs to 17 residues. The trim removed 3 bases at V and 1 base at J, leaving 6 bases unmatched. Germline loops: CDR1 LGHNA, CDR2 YSLEER. CDR3 DNA sequence: TGCGCCAGCAGCCACGGGACTAGCGGGACCCGATCCTACGAGCAGTACTTC. This translates into CASSHGTSGTRSYEQYF.

The rearrangement joins TRBV10-3 to TRBJ2-7; a possible D gene is TRBD1 (5 bases). Per germline, CDR1 ENHRY and CDR2 SYGVKD. V shed 4 bases and J shed 3 bases, with 7 bases lying between them. The CDR3 sequence is 12 residues long. The CDR3 spells CAISGQRYEQYF. For the CDR3, the DNA is TGTGCCATCAGTGGACAGCGCTACGAGCAGTACTTC.

This clone was detected ten times or more. V is TRBV5-1 and J is TRBJ2-7, with TRBD1 as a possible D gene (5 bases). V was trimmed by 3 bases and J by 2 bases, leaving 15 bases between them. The CDR3 contains 15 residues. CDR1 SGHRS and CDR2 YFSETQ come from the germline V gene. The CDR3 sequence is CASSSPDSTTYEQYF. CDR3 nucleotide sequence: TGCGCCAGCAGCTCCCCAGACAGCACTACCTACGAGCAGTACTTC.